Each of the 3 T cell receptor beta chains below was sequenced from the same sample in a study of T cells in Graves' hyperthyroidism and ophthalmopathy (dated by TCRdb to about 2019). The library was generated by multiplex PCR. The sequencer was an Illumina HiSeq 2000. The TCR beta CDR3 regions were amplified from RNA transcripts. The first round of RT-PCR for the TCR CDR3 was performed with the HTBI primer set and the Qiagen OneStep RT-PCR kit. TCRdb reprocessing: public reads trimmed at Q25 with fastp, clones called with MiXCR, in-frame beta chains kept. CDR3 protein duplicates are merged, each entry listing the most common genes and DNA. Here the sample has more than 300,000 distinct CDR3 sequences; 11% to 15% occur a single time. The ten largest clones capture around 23% of the sample. Specimen: blood. The receptors originated from a woman in her twenties or thirties with Graves' hyperthyroidism.

This clonotype was counted many times. V gene TRBV12-3 or TRBV12-4 combines with J gene TRBJ1-5; TRBD1 agrees at 7 bases. Germline trimming cut 6 bases from V and 6 bases from J; bases unmatched to any gene: 11. This CDR3 spans 15 amino acids. The CDR3 here is CASSKTGDSSQPQHF. DNA for the CDR3: TGTGCCAGCAGCAAAACAGGGGATAGTAGTCAGCCCCAGCATTTT.

The chain joins TRBV29-1 to TRBJ2-2, with D possibly matching TRBD1 (5 bases). This CDR3 spans 13 amino acids. The V gene's germline CDR1 is SQVTM and CDR2 ANQGSEA. V shed 2 bases and J shed 3 bases, with 7 bases lying between them. CDR3 residues: CSVEKTDTGELFF. In DNA, the CDR3 is TGCAGCGTTGAAAAGACAGACACCGGGGAGCTGTTTTTT.

This rearrangement joins TRBV20-1 to TRBJ2-7, with a possible D match to TRBD1 (6 bases). V shed 6 bases and J shed 7 bases, with 28 bases lying between them. The CDR3 spans 16 residues. Germline assignment: CDR1 DFQATT and CDR2 SNEGSKA (reference sequence). CDR3 DNA: TGCAGTGCGAACCCCTACCTTCTAAGGGACAAGCGGGAGCAGTACTTC. Its protein is CSANPYLLRDKREQYF.